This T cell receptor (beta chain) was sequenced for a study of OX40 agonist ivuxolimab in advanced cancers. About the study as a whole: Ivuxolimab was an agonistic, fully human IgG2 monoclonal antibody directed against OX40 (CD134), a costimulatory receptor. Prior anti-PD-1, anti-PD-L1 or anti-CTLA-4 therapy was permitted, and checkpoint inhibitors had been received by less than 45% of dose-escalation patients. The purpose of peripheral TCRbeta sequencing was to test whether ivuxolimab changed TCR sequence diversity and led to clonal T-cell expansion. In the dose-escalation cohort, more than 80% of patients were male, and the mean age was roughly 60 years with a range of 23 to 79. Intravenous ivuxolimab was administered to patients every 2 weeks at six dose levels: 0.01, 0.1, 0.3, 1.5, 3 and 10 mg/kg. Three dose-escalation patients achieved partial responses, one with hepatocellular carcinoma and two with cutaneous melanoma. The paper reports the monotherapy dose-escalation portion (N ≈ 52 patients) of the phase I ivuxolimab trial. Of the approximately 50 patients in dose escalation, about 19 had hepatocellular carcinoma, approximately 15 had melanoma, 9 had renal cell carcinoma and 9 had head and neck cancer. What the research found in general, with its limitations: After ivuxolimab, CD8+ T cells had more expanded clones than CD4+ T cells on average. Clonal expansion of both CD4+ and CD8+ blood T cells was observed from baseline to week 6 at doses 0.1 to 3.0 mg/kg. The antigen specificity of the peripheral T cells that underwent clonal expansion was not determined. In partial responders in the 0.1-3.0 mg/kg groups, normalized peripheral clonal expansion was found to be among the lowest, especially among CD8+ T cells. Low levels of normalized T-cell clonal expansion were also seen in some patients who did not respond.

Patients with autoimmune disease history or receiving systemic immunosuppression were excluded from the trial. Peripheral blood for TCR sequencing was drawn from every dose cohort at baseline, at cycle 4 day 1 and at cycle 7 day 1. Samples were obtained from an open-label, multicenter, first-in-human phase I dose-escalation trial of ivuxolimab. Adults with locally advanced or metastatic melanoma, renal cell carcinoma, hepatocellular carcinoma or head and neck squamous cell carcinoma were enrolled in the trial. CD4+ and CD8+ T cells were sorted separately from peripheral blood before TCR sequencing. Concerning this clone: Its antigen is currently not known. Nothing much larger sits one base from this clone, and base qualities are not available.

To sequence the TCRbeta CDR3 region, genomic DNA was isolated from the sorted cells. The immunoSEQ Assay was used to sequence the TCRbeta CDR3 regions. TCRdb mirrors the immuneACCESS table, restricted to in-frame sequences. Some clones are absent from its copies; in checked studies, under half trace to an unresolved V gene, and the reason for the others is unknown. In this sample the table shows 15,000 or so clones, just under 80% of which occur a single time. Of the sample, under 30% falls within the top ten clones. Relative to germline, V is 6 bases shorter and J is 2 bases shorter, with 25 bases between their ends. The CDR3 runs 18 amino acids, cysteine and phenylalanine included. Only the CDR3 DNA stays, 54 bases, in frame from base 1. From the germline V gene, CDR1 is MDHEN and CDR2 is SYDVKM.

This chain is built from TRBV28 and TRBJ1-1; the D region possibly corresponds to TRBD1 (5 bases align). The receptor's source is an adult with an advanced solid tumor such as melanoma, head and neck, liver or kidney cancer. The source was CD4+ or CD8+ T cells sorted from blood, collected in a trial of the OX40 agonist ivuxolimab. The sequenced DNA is TGTGCCAGCAGCAACGATGTGGTCTTCCAGGGCAAAAACACTGAAGCTTTCTTT. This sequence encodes CASSNDVVFQGKNTEAFF.